Below, 29 T cell receptor beta chains from the same sample are listed, as sequenced in a study of post-analysis software for immune sequencing data. Their specific antigens are unknown. The authors incorporated unique molecular identifiers into the TCR beta cDNA libraries. TCRdb independently ran MiXCR on the PCR reads; one entry per CDR3 protein. The data hold almost 700,000 distinct CDR3 sequences, with 55% to 60% observed a single time. Notes on the study in general: Compared with controls, patients had more of about 5 TRBV segments, including TRBV5-6, TRBV5-1 and TRBV20-1.

Sequenced material: blood. These receptors were collected from a girl aged 2 to 9 with multiple sclerosis.

The V call is TRBV12-3 or TRBV12-4, the J call TRBJ1-2; 11 nucleotides agree with TRBD1. The CDR3 extends over 16 amino acids. The V gene end was trimmed by 0 bases and the J gene end by 10 bases; junction bases not matched to a gene: 10. DNA for the CDR3: TGTGCCAGCAGTTTAGCGCTCTCAGGGACAGGGGGTGACTACACCTTC. Translating gives CASSLALSGTGGDYTF.

The CDR3 loop is CSARAPGGGSTDTQYF. CDR3 sequence (DNA): TGCAGTGCTAGGGCCCCGGGCGGAGGGAGCACAGATACGCAGTATTTT. The V gene is TRBV20-1, the J gene TRBJ2-3; TRBD2 might be the D (6 bases). CDR1 is DFQATT and CDR2 is SNEGSKA in the germline V gene (reference sequence). Between the trimmed V and J ends, which lost 3 bases and 0 bases, there was a span of 16 bases. This CDR3 contains 16 residues.

J is TRBJ2-5 and V is TRBV6-5; D may be TRBD1 or TRBD2 (5 bases each). Germline CDR1 is MNHEY and CDR2 is SVGAGI. V gave up 6 bases and J gave up 2 bases, with 13 bases separating them. This CDR3 is built from 14 residues. DNA of the CDR3: TGTGCCAGCAGCATGGGACGGATACAAGAGACCCAGTACTTC. Protein sequence: CASSMGRIQETQYF.

The genes are TRBV3-1 and TRBJ2-5; TRBD2 is a possible D gene (6 bases). The germline CDR1 and CDR2 sequences are LGHDT and YNNKEL (reference sequence). V lost 0 bases and J 4 bases, leaving 18 bases between the germline ends. This CDR3 comprises 17 residues. The CDR3 spells CASSQEAGRLSGETQYF. CDR3 nucleotides: TGTGCCAGCAGCCAAGAGGCGGGACGCCTCTCGGGAGAGACCCAGTACTTC.

The V and J genes are TRBV7-3 and TRBJ2-6; D is unresolved. Germline V gene lookup returns CDR1 SGHTA and CDR2 FQGTGA. Trimming pared 2 bases from V and 2 bases from J, leaving 4 bases between. The CDR3 loop spans 14 amino acids. CDR3 in amino acids: CASSLWAGANVLTF. As DNA, the CDR3 is TGTGCCAGCAGCTTATGGGCTGGGGCCAACGTCCTGACTTTC.

The genes are TRBV14 and TRBJ2-7; D tentatively reads TRBD1 or TRBD2 (5 bases each). From germline, CDR1 is SGHDN and CDR2 FVKESK. V lost 4 bases to trimming and J lost 2 bases, with 24 bases between them. This CDR3 comprises 18 residues. DNA for the CDR3: TGTGCCAGCAGCCCCCGGGGCGTTCCGGGGCCCACCCCCTACGAGCAGTACTTC. Protein: CASSPRGVPGPTPYEQYF.

This chain uses TRBV3-1 with TRBJ1-2; D gene uncertain. The CDR3 runs 13 residues. Germline-derived CDR1 and CDR2 are LGHDT and YNNKEL (reference sequence). The germline V and J ends were trimmed by 4 bases and 6 bases, with 12 bases remaining between them. The CDR3 region has the DNA TGTGCCAGCAGCCCCCTAGGATCTAATGGCTACACCTTC. This encodes CASSPLGSNGYTF.

V is TRBV27 and J is TRBJ2-7; 8 bases are a match to TRBD1. The CDR3 contains 13 residues. Per the germline V gene, CDR1 is MNHEY and CDR2 is SMNVEV (reference sequence). Trimming cost V 5 bases and J 10 bases; bases outside gene matches: 10. The CDR3 nucleotides read TGTGCCAGCAGTATACGGGGGACAGGCCCTCAGTACTTC. It yields the protein CASSIRGTGPQYF.

This clonotype was counted only a few times. This chain links TRBV7-2 with TRBJ2-7; no definite D call. CDR1 is SGHTA, CDR2 FQGNSA, per germline. The CDR3 length is 13 residues. V dropped 0 bases and J dropped 4 bases, with 7 bases sitting between them. CDR3 in DNA: TGTGCCAGCAGCTTAGCCACCGCATACGAGCAGTACTTC. Its protein is CASSLATAYEQYF. Variable domain in full (rest from reference TRBV7-2 and TRBJ2-7): GAGVSQSPSNKVTEKGKDVELRCDPISGHTALYWYRQSLGQGLEFLIYFQGNSAPDKSGLPSDRFSAERTGGSVSTLTIQRTQQEDSAVYLCASSLATAYEQYFGPGTRLTVT.

The V gene is TRBV12-3 or TRBV12-4, the J gene TRBJ2-1; TRBD2 aligns across 8 bases. The trim removed 6 bases at V and 7 bases at J, leaving 11 bases unmatched. This CDR3 contains 15 residues. CDR3 sequence reads: CASRTGLGFSNEQFF. The CDR3 DNA reads TGTGCCAGCAGAACGGGACTAGGGTTTTCGAATGAGCAGTTCTTC.

The chain couples TRBV27 to TRBJ1-2, with D unclear. This CDR3 is 13 amino acids long. V was pared by 4 bases and J by 7 bases, with 13 bases between. Germline V gene sequence: CDR1 MNHEY, CDR2 SMNVEV (reference sequence). The CDR3 spells CASSWGGYSGYTF. CDR3 coding DNA: TGTGCCAGCAGTTGGGGAGGGTATTCTGGCTACACCTTC.

J is TRBJ2-7 and V is TRBV6-2 or TRBV6-3; D is unresolved. Trimming removed 5 bases at V and 3 bases at J, with 11 bases between. The CDR3 runs to 13 residues. Germline V lookup: CDR1 MNHEY, CDR2 SVGEGT. CDR3 nucleotide sequence: TGTGCCAGCAGTCAGCCTGGGATCTACGAGCAGTACTTC. This gives the protein CASSQPGIYEQYF.

This chain uses TRBV12-3 or TRBV12-4 with TRBJ1-1; tentatively, D is TRBD1 (6 bases). Trimming shortened V by 5 bases and J by 1 base, and 17 bases separated the two germline ends. The CDR3 runs to 16 residues. CDR3 sequence: CASSRTPVGGNTEAFF. The CDR3 nucleotides are TGTGCCAGCAGTCGTACTCCTGTAGGGGGGAACACTGAAGCTTTCTTT.

The genes are TRBV10-3 and TRBJ2-3; tentatively, D is TRBD2 (6 bases). Germline assignment: CDR1 ENHRY and CDR2 SYGVKD. The CDR3 has 15 amino acids. The V gene lost 6 bases and the J gene lost 2 bases, with 15 bases spanning the gap. CDR3 protein: CAISALSGDTDTQYF. Here the CDR3 DNA reads TGTGCCATCAGCGCGCTCTCGGGGGACACAGATACGCAGTATTTT.

V and J are TRBV7-3 and TRBJ2-5; 8 bases match TRBD1. CDR1 SGHTA and CDR2 FQGTGA come from the germline V gene. V gave up 2 bases and J gave up 11 bases; unmatched junction bases: 13. This CDR3 region has 15 residues. CDR3 in DNA: TGTGCCAGCAGCTTAGGCCAGGGGGCCCACAATGAGCAGTACTTC. This gives the protein CASSLGQGAHNEQYF.

This clonotype was found a few times. This chain links TRBV4-1 with TRBJ1-5; D is uncertain. V lost 1 base to trimming and J lost 2 bases, with 15 bases between them. Germline V CDR1 and CDR2: MGHRA, YSYEKL. This CDR3 spans 17 amino acids. The DNA for the CDR3 is TGCGCCAGCAGCCAAGGACTGTCCTTAAATGGCAATCAGCCCCAGCATTTT. Its protein is CASSQGLSLNGNQPQHF.

The rearrangement links TRBV29-1 to TRBJ2-3, with 7 bases matching TRBD1. This CDR3 contains 12 residues. V was pared by 8 bases and J by 4 bases, with 6 bases of the junction left unmatched. Per the germline V gene, CDR1 is SQVTM and CDR2 is ANQGSEA. The CDR3 region has the DNA TGCAGCTCGACAGGGTTTGCAGATACGCAGTATTTT. Translation: CSSTGFADTQYF.

The chain uses TRBV12-3 or TRBV12-4 and TRBJ1-5, with 8 bases identical to TRBD1. Germline trimming cut 8 bases from V and 6 bases from J; bases unmatched to any gene: 15. The CDR3 sequence is 16 residues long. The DNA for the CDR3 is TGTGCCAGCGAATTCCCGGGACAGGCGTACCTTCAGCCCCAGCATTTT. Its translation: CASEFPGQAYLQPQHF.

This chain uses TRBV2 with TRBJ2-5; D is possibly TRBD2 (5 bases). The J call is doubtful: the DNA matches TRBJ2-7 better. The CDR3 spans 12 residues. Germline assignment: CDR1 SNHLY and CDR2 FYNNEI. The DNA for the CDR3 is TGTGCCACCACCCAGGACTTCTACGAGCAGTACTTC. Its translation is CATTQDFYEQYF.

This chain joins TRBV7-3 and TRBJ2-7; 9 bases are shared with TRBD1. Germline assignment: CDR1 SGHTA and CDR2 FQGTGA. With V trimmed by 2 bases and J by 5 bases, 7 bases remained unmatched. The CDR3 runs 15 residues. In DNA form, the CDR3 reads TGTGCCAGCAGCTTATCAGGACAGGGGACCCACGAGCAGTACTTC. Its translation is CASSLSGQGTHEQYF. The whole variable domain, filled in from reference TRBV7-3 and TRBJ2-7, reads GAGVSQTPSNKVTEKGKYVELRCDPISGHTALYWYRQSLGQGPEFLIYFQGTGAADDSGLPNDRFFAVRPEGSVSTLKIQRTERGDSAVYLCASSLSGQGTHEQYFGPGTRLTVT.

This clonotype was counted a few times. The chain joins TRBV12-5 to TRBJ2-3; D call uncertain. This CDR3 has 16 amino acids. Germline V gives CDR1 LGHNT, CDR2 FRNRAP. With 0 bases removed from V and 5 bases from J, the gap between germline ends came to 15 bases. CDR3 bases: TGTGCTAGTGGTTTGGTAATTTTTGGCAGGAGAGATACGCAGTATTTT. It translates to CASGLVIFGRRDTQYF.

In regard to this clonotype: The junction does not match germline at one end; this may be a read error. V gene TRBV9 combines with J gene TRBJ2-2; no firm D call. The CDR3 loop spans 14 amino acids. Germline V gives CDR1 SGDLS, CDR2 YYNGEE. CDR3 amino acids: CASSFVTNAGELFF. The CDR3 DNA sequence: TGTGCCAGCAGCTTCGTTACGAACGCCGGGGAGCTGTTTTTT.

The chain is built from TRBV7-2 and TRBJ2-1; 11 positions agree with TRBD2. Trimming at V came to 5 bases and at J to 5 bases, leaving 11 bases not matched to a gene. Germline V gives CDR1 SGHTA, CDR2 FQGNSA. The CDR3 spans 17 residues. The CDR3 nucleotides read TGTGCCAGCAGCGAGCTATCCGGGACTAGCGGACACAATGAGCAGTTCTTC. Translating it yields CASSELSGTSGHNEQFF.

This chain links TRBV6-6 with TRBJ1-2; unclear D gene. Germline V gene lookup returns CDR1 MNHNY and CDR2 SVGAGI (reference sequence). The CDR3 totals 15 residues. V lost 6 bases, J lost 4 bases, and 18 bases lay in between. DNA for the CDR3: TGTGCCAGCAGCCCTAATACTCCGGACGGCTATGGCTACACCTTC. Protein: CASSPNTPDGYGYTF.

This clonotype has just a few counts. V usage is TRBV6-5 and J usage is TRBJ2-6, with D uncertain. V was cut by 0 bases and J by 1 base, with 4 bases left in between. CDR1 and CDR2 (germline): MNHEY, SVGAGI. The CDR3 has 15 amino acids. The CDR3 sequence: CASSYSWSGANVLTF. In nucleotides, the CDR3 is TGTGCCAGCAGTTACTCGTGGTCTGGGGCCAACGTCCTGACTTTC.

The rearrangement links TRBV14 to TRBJ2-1; no clear D gene. CDR1 is SGHDN and CDR2 is FVKESK in the germline V gene. The CDR3 covers 12 residues. The germline V and J ends were trimmed by 0 bases and 13 bases, with 10 bases remaining between them. The CDR3 sequence: CASSQDLRLQFF. CDR3 DNA sequence: TGTGCCAGCAGCCAAGATCTTAGGTTACAGTTCTTC.

The J gene is TRBJ2-1, the V gene TRBV3-1, with TRBD2 as a possible D gene (7 bases). The CDR3 sequence is 17 residues long. V lost 0 bases to trimming and J lost 3 bases, with 15 bases between them. Germline V gives CDR1 LGHDT, CDR2 YNNKEL (reference sequence). The CDR3, as DNA: TGTGCCAGCAGCCAAGAAGGGCTAGCGGACAGCTACAATGAGCAGTTCTTC. Translating it yields CASSQEGLADSYNEQFF.

This chain joins TRBV7-9 and TRBJ2-1; no reliable D call. V was shortened by 1 base and J by 9 bases, with 7 bases between the two germline ends. This CDR3 has 12 amino acids. Germline V gives CDR1 SEHNR, CDR2 FQNEAQ (reference sequence). In DNA form, the CDR3 reads TGTGCCAGCAGCTTAGAAGTACTTGAGCAGTTCTTC. Its translation is CASSLEVLEQFF.

J is TRBJ1-1 and V is TRBV29-1; a weak D match, TRBD1 (5 bases). CDR3 length: 13 residues. The germline CDR1 and CDR2 sequences are SQVTM and ANQGSEA. Trimming left V 8 bases short and J 3 bases short, with 16 bases between. CDR3 nucleotides: TGCAGCTTAATGGCAGGGACGTACACTGAAGCTTTCTTT. Encoded protein: CSLMAGTYTEAFF.